The clone carrying this TCR beta chain was counted only a few times. No antigen is known for it. This entry belongs to a study of T cells after yellow fever vaccination. Study outcomes and limitations: Most clones from primary vaccination resurfaced after the booster (approximately 95% CD4, around 89% CD8). From the bulk population, abundant clonotypes could contaminate and appear within FACS-sorted repertoires.

In making TCR cDNA, 5'RACE template switching added a universal primer site and UMIs to it. TCRdb reprocessed the 5' RACE reads with MiXCR, giving one entry per CDR3 protein. The table lists some 150,000 distinct CDR3 sequences, approximately 10% of them singletons. Germline V CDR1 and CDR2: SNHLY, FYNNEI. The CDR3 length is 14 residues. V lost 8 bases and J lost 0, with 11 bases in between. This receptor was obtained from a man aged 18 to 30 who received the YFV17D yellow fever vaccine. This specimen consisted of CD8+ T cells sorted from PBMCs, obtained 45 days after the yellow fever booster vaccination. The V gene is TRBV2, the J gene TRBJ2-1; D possibly corresponds to TRBD2 (5 bases). The CDR3: CASLGGSSYNEQFF. The CDR3 nucleotides are TGTGCCAGCCTCGGAGGAAGCTCCTACAATGAGCAGTTCTTC.